What follows describes a single TCR beta chain. As yet, its antigen is unknown. The sample is drawn from a study of T cell responses to AZD1222 COVID-19 vaccine. The data were produced by immunoSEQ multiplex PCR, yet TCRdb's version contains in-frame clones alone and is incomplete. This sample has about 140,000 clones; roughly 90% occur once, and the top ten carry 3.5% to 4.5%. The CDR3 has 13 amino acids. V was cut by 9 bases and J by 6 bases, with 14 bases left in between. The germline CDR1 and CDR2 sequences are KGHDR and SFDVKD. The study, taken as a whole, reports: The study identified only five to seven AZD1222 recipients as seropositive at baseline. Once two AZD1222 doses were given, Spike-specific TCR breadth and depth went up. Close to half of all spike-specific TCRs reportedly target regions of the variants that are unmutated.

The V gene is TRBV24-1, the J gene TRBJ2-1; tentative D call: TRBD2 (6 bases). This receptor was obtained from an adult in good health. Sequenced here: peripheral blood, sampled on day 0 of AZD1222 vaccination. The CDR3 loop reads CATRLNGGNEQFF. The DNA for the CDR3 is TGTGCCACCCGACTGAACGGGGGCAATGAGCAGTTCTTC.